This T cell receptor beta chain stems from a study of T cell repertoires in cytomegalovirus infection. The wider study: In public TCR beta signatures, there were indications of both CMV infection and matching HLA type. Study results and caveats: CMV-specific TCR beta clonotypes restricted by HLA-C dominated the ex vivo response. Summed frequency of shared TCR beta families picked out CMV carriers who also had the relevant HLA.

TCRdb independently ran MiXCR on the reads; one entry per CDR3 protein. The sample contains 510,000 or so distinct CDR3 sequences, approximately 25% of which appear only once. The CDR3 spans 14 residues. V lost 6 bases, J lost 2 bases, and 4 bases stayed unmatched. Germline assignment: CDR1 MNHEY and CDR2 SMNVEV (reference sequence). The table lists this clonotype with a few counts. The antigen remains unidentified. The J gene is TRBJ1-1, the V gene TRBV27, with 9 bases that match TRBD1. Sequenced: PBMCs. The TCR comes from a human donor in good health (CMV status not recorded). Some clones in this sample may be carry-over from other donors' samples. CDR3 bases: TGTGCCAGCAGACGACAGGGGGTAAACACTGAAGCTTTCTTT. Translated, it gives CASRRQGVNTEAFF.